A selection of T cell receptor beta chains follows, all from one sample in a study of PD-1 blockade in classical Hodgkin lymphoma. Sequencing was performed with immunoSEQ multiplex PCR; in TCRdb, only in-frame clones are kept and a portion is missing. The profile shows tens of thousands of clones, roughly four fifths of them singletons. Specimen: peripheral blood mononuclear cells (PBMCs), collected before the fourth cycle of nivolumab. Receptors were obtained from a human donor with classical Hodgkin lymphoma. CDR3s include the opening cysteine and the closing phenylalanine or tryptophan. The D gene is left open where the match is weak. Size is stated for part of the rows, as once, few or many counts, or as a class when the clone is expanded.

V: TRBV10-2; D: -; J: TRBJ2-2; size: -; DNA: TGCGCCAGCAGGACGAACACCGGGGAGCTGTTTTTT; CDR3: CASRTNTGELFF
V: TRBV5-1; D: -; J: TRBJ2-1; size: -; DNA: TGCGCCAGCAGCCCCGGGACGGATCTTTACAATGAGCAGTTCTTC; CDR3: CASSPGTDLYNEQFF
V: TRBV11-2; D: TRBD1; J: TRBJ2-7; size: -; DNA: TGTGCCAGCAGTACGGGACAGTCCTACGAGCAGTACTTC; CDR3: CASSTGQSYEQYF
V: TRBV19; D: -; J: TRBJ2-3; size: -; DNA: TGTGCCAGTAGTATGATGGCCATTGGCACAGATACGCAGTATTTT; CDR3: CASSMMAIGTDTQYF
V: TRBV5-1; D: TRBD1; J: TRBJ1-1; size: -; DNA: TGCGCCAGCAGCATCGGACAGGAAAACACTGAAGCTTTCTTT; CDR3: CASSIGQENTEAFF
V: TRBV18; D: -; J: TRBJ2-3; size: -; DNA: TGTGCCAGCTCACCACCGGCCCGATCCGATACGCAGTATTTT; CDR3: CASSPPARSDTQYF
V: TRBV4-1; D: TRBD1; J: TRBJ1-1; size: -; DNA: TGCGCCAGGGGACAGGGGGCGAAGGGCGAGAACACTGAAGCTTTCTTT; CDR3: CARGQGAKGENTEAFF
V: TRBV5-6; D: TRBD2; J: TRBJ2-5; size: -; DNA: TGTGCCAGCAGCTGGCTAGCGGGGGACGAGACCCAGTACTTC; CDR3: CASSWLAGDETQYF
V: TRBV6-1; D: -; J: TRBJ2-2; size: -; DNA: TGTGCCAGCAGTAGTGTCACCGGGGAGCTGTTTTTT; CDR3: CASSSVTGELFF
V: TRBV29-1; D: -; J: TRBJ2-7; size: once; DNA: TGCAGCGTTGAGAAGGCGGGCTACGAGCAGTACTTC; CDR3: CSVEKAGYEQYF
V: TRBV9; D: TRBD2; J: TRBJ2-5; size: -; DNA: TGTGCCAGCAGCGCCCCCGCTCGGGGGGTGGCGGGGAAAGAGACCCAGTACTTC; CDR3: CASSAPARGVAGKETQYF
V: TRBV30; D: -; J: TRBJ1-6; size: once; DNA: TGTGCCTGGGCGGGACAAGATAATTCACCCCTCCACTTT; CDR3: CAWAGQDNSPLHF
V: TRBV30; D: -; J: TRBJ1-1; size: -; DNA: TGTGCCTGGAATCGACGGACTGAAGCTTTCTTT; CDR3: CAWNRRTEAFF
V: TRBV19; D: -; J: TRBJ1-1; size: -; DNA: TGTGCCAGTAAGGTTATGGTTGGGGGCACTGAAGCTTTCTTT; CDR3: CASKVMVGGTEAFF
V: TRBV7-3; D: -; J: TRBJ2-7; size: -; DNA: TGTGCCAGCAGCTTACAGCTGGGACTCACGTACGAGCAGTACTTC; CDR3: CASSLQLGLTYEQYF
V: TRBV5-1; D: -; J: TRBJ1-3; size: once; DNA: TGCGCCAGCAGCCCCCTCGGAGCGCGGGGTAGTGGAAACACCATATATTTT; CDR3: CASSPLGARGSGNTIYF
V: TRBV7-9; D: -; J: TRBJ2-3; size: -; DNA: TGTGCCAGCAGCTTCCGGCTTCTAAGGCTCGCAGATACGCAGTATTTT; CDR3: CASSFRLLRLADTQYF
V: TRBV2; D: -; J: TRBJ2-6; size: -; DNA: TGTGCCAGCACCCCCCCGCTTGGCACCCTTGGAGGGGCCAACGTCCTGACTTTC; CDR3: CASTPPLGTLGGANVLTF
V: TRBV10-3; D: TRBD2; J: TRBJ2-1; size: -; DNA: TGTGCCATCAGTCGTCTAAGCGGGAGACATTATGAGCAGTTCTTC; CDR3: CAISRLSGRHYEQFF
V: TRBV2; D: -; J: TRBJ1-2; size: -; DNA: TGTGCCAGCACCTTCGGGGAGGGGGGCTACACCTTC; CDR3: CASTFGEGGYTF
V: TRBV5-1; D: -; J: TRBJ1-4; size: -; DNA: TGCGCCAGCAGCTTGGCAGGGGTAGGGGAAAAACTGTTTTTT; CDR3: CASSLAGVGEKLFF
V: TRBV27; D: -; J: TRBJ2-7; size: -; DNA: TGTGCCAGCAGTGAAGAAGCGGGCGTTTCCTACGAGCAGTACTTC; CDR3: CASSEEAGVSYEQYF
V: TRBV18; D: -; J: TRBJ2-1; size: -; DNA: TGTGCCAGCTCACCACCAGTACGAGGGGGGACCTTTTTCAATGAGCAGTTCTTC; CDR3: CASSPPVRGGTFFNEQFF
V: TRBV5-6; D: -; J: TRBJ2-7; size: -; DNA: TGTGCCAGCAGCGAGGGAGGGGGGTACGAGCAGTACTTC; CDR3: CASSEGGGYEQYF
V: TRBV6-4; D: TRBD2; J: TRBJ2-7; size: -; DNA: TGTGCCAGCAGCCCCGGACTAGCGGGAGGGATCGCCTACGAGCAGTACTTC; CDR3: CASSPGLAGGIAYEQYF